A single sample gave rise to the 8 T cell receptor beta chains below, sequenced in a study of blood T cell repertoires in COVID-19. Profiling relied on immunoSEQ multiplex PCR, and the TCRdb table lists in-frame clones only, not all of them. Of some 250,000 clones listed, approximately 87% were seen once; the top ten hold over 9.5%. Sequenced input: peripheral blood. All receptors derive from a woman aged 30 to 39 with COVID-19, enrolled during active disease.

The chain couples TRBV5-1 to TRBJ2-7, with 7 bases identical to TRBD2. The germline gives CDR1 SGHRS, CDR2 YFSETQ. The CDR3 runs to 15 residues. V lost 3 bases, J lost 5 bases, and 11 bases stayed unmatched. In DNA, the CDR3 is TGCGCCAGCAGCTCCCGGGCGGGGGTTGGCGACGAGCAGTACTTC. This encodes CASSSRAGVGDEQYF. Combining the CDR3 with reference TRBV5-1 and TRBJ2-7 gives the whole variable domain KAGVTQTPRYLIKTRGQQVTLSCSPISGHRSVSWYQQTPGQGLQFLFEYFSETQRNKGNFPGRFSGRQFSNSRSEMNVSTLELGDSALYLCASSSRAGVGDEQYFGPGTRLTVT.

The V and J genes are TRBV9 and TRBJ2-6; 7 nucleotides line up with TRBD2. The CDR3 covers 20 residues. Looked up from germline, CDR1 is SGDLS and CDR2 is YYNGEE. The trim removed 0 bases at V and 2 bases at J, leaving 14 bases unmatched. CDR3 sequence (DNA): TGTGCCAGCAGCGTAGAGGGAAGGGAGGGAATGGAAACTGGGGCCAACGTCCTGACTTTC. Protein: CASSVEGREGMETGANVLTF.

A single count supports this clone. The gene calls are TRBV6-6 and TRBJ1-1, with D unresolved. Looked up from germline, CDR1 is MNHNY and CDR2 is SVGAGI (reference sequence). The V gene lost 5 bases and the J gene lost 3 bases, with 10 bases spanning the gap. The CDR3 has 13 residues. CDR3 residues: CASSRVGDTEAFF. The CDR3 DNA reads TGTGCCAGCAGTCGGGTGGGAGACACTGAAGCTTTCTTT.

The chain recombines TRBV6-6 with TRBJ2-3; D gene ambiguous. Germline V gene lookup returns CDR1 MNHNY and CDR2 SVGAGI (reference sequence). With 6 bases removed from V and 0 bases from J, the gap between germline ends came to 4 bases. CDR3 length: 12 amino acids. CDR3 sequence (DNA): TGTGCCAGCAGCTTGAGCACAGATACGCAGTATTTT. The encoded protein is CASSLSTDTQYF.

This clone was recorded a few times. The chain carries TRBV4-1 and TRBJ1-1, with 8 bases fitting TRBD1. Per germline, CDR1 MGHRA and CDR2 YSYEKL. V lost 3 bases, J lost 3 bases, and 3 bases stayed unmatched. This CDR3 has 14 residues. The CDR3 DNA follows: TGCGCCAGCAGCCATCGGGACAGGTACACTGAAGCTTTCTTT. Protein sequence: CASSHRDRYTEAFF.

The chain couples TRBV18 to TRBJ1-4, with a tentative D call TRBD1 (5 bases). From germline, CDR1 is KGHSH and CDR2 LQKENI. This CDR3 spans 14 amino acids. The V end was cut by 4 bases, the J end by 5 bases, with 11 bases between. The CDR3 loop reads CASSRNRGNEKLFF. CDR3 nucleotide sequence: TGTGCCAGCTCACGAAACCGGGGGAATGAAAAACTGTTTTTT.

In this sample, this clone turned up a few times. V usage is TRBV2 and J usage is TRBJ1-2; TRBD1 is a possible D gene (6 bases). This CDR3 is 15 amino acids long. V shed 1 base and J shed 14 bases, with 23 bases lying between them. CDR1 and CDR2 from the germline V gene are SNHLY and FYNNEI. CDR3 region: CASSEGGLQRGLRTF. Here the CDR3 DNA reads TGTGCCAGCAGTGAAGGGGGCCTTCAGCGGGGGCTACGGACCTTC.

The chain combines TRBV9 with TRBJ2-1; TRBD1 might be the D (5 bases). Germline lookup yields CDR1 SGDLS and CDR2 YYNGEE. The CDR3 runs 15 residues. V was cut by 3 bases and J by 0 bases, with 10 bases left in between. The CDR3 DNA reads TGTGCCAGCAGCGCCCAGGGCGCCTCCTACAATGAGCAGTTCTTC. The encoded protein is CASSAQGASYNEQFF.